This TCR beta chain was sequenced in a study of sequential checkpoint blockade in melanoma. Study-wide context: Arm A got nivolumab then ipilimumab; arm B the reverse, 1:1. Both treatment sequences were followed by maintenance nivolumab.

Germline CDR1 is LNHDA and CDR2 is SQIVND (reference sequence). V was shortened by 5 bases and J by 5 bases, with 16 bases between the two germline ends. The CDR3 spans 15 residues. Clones were sequenced by immunoSEQ multiplex PCR, and TCRdb holds only the in-frame ones, with some missing. The data contain about 20,000 clones, just under 75% of them singletons. Only a few counts were recorded for this clone. Indicated treatment: randomized to nivolumab then ipilimumab (arm A) or the reverse (arm B). DNA-damaging chemotherapy had not been given to any patient beforehand. Sorted cells were live CD3+CD8+, lacking CD19 and CD56, from PBMCs.

This clonotype originated in a human donor with melanoma. The sequenced sample was CD8+ T cells sorted from blood (inferred from file names), obtained from a patient given nivolumab and ipilimumab in sequence. The rearrangement links TRBV19 to TRBJ1-5; the D gene is possibly TRBD1 (6 bases). This CDR3 reads CASSSSWKGDQPQHF. The CDR3 DNA follows: TGTGCCAGTAGTTCCAGTTGGAAGGGGGATCAGCCCCAGCATTTT.